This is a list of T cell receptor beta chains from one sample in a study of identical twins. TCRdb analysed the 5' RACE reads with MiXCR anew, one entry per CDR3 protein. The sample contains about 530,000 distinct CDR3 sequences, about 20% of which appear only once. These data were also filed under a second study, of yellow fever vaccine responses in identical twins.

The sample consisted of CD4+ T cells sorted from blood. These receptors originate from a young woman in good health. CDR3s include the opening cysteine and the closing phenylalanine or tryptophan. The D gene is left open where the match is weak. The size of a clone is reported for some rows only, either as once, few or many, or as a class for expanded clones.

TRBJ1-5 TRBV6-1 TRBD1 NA TGTGCCAGCATGGGACAGATCTATAGCAATCAGCCCCAGCATTTT CASMGQIYSNQPQHF
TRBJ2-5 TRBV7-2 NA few TGTGCCAGCAGCCGAGGGTCCGAACCCCAAGAGACCCAGTACTTC CASSRGSEPQETQYF
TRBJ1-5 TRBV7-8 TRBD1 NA TGTGCCAGCAGCTCCGGACAGGGTTCTCAGCCCCAGCATTTT CASSSGQGSQPQHF
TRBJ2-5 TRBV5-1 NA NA TGCGCCAGCAGCTTGGGTAGGAGGACAGAGACCCAGTACTTC CASSLGRRTETQYF
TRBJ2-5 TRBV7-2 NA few TGTGCCAGCAGCTCCTCCAAGGGGGGTAGGGGAGAGACCCAGTACTTC CASSSSKGGRGETQYF
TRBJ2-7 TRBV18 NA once TGTGCCAGCTCACCACGAGTAGGACAGCTAGACTCCTACGAGCAGTACTTC CASSPRVGQLDSYEQYF
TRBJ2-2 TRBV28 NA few TGTGCCAGCCACTCCCAGGGCCCCGGGGAGCTGTTTTTT CASHSQGPGELFF
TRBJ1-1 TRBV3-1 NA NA TGTGCCAGCAGCCAAAGGGGAGGACTTGAAGCTTTCTTT CASSQRGGLEAFF
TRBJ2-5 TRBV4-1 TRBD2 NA TGCGCCAGCAGCCCGGGGGATATTGCGGGGGGGCCGGGAGAGACCCAGTACTTC CASSPGDIAGGPGETQYF
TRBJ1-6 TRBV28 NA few TGTGCCAGCACCGCGTGGGGCCCGGTCTTTAATAATTCACCCCTCCACTTT CASTAWGPVFNNSPLHF
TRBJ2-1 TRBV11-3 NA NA TGTGCCAGCAGCTTAAGGCCTGTTTGGTTCGACAATGAGCAGTTCTTC CASSLRPVWFDNEQFF
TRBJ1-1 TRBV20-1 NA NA TGCAGTGCTAGAGATCTGGGCAAGGGGACGGTTAACACTGAAGCTTTCTTT CSARDLGKGTVNTEAFF
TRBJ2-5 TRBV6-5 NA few TGTGCCAGCAGTTACGGCGGCCGGCCTCTAGAGACCCAGTACTTC CASSYGGRPLETQYF
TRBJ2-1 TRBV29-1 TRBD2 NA TGCAGCGTTGAAAGGAGCGGGAGGGCCCTCAATGAGCAGTTCTTC CSVERSGRALNEQFF
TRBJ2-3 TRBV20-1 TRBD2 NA TGCAGTGCTCCTAGCGGTGGCACGCCATTGGGCACAGATACGCAGTATTTT CSAPSGGTPLGTDTQYF
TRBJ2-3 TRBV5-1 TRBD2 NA TGCGCCAGCAGCTTGGCAGGTAGCGGGGGAGGCACAGATACGCAGTATTTT CASSLAGSGGGTDTQYF
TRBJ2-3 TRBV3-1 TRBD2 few TGTGCCAGCAGCCAAGAAGTTAGGAGACTAGCGGCAGATACGCAGTATTTT CASSQEVRRLAADTQYF
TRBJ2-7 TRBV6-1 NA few TGTGCCAGCAGTGAAGCCCTGGCTAGCGCCTACGAGCAGTACTTC CASSEALASAYEQYF
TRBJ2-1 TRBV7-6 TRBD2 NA TGTGCCAGCAGCTTCCTGCGGGGGGGTGAGCAGTTCTTC CASSFLRGGEQFF